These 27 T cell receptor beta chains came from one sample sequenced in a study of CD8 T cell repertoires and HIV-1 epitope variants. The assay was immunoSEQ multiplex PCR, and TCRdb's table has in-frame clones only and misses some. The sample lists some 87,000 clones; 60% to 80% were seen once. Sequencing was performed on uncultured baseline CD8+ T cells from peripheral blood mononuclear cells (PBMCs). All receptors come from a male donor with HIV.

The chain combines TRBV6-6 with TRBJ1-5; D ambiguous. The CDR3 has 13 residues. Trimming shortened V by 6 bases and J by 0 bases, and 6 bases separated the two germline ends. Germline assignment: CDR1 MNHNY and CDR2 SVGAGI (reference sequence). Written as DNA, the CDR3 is TGTGCCAGCAGGCCATATAGCAATCAGCCCCAGCATTTT. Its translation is CASRPYSNQPQHF.

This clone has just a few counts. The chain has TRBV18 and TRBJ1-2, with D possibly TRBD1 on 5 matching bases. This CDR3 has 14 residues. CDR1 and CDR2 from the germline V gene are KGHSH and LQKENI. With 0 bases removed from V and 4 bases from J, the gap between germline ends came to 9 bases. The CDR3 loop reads CASSPPGEIYGYTF. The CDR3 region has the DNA TGTGCCAGCTCACCACCAGGGGAGATCTATGGCTACACCTTC.

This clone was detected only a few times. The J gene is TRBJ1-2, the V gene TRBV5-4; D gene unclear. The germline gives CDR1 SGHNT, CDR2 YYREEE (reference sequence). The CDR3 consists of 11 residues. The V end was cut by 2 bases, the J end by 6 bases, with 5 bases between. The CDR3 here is CASSFQDGYTF. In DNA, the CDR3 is TGTGCCAGCAGCTTTCAAGATGGCTACACCTTC. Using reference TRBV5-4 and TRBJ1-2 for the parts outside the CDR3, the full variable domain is ETGVTQSPTHLIKTRGQQVTLRCSSQSGHNTVSWYQQALGQGPQFIFQYYREEENGRGNFPPRFSGLQFPNYSSELNVNALELDDSALYLCASSFQDGYTFGSGTRLTVV.

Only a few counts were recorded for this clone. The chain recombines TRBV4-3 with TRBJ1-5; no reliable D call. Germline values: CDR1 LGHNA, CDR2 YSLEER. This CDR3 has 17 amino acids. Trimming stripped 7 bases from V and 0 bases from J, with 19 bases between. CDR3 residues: CASNPGGRRNSNQPQHF. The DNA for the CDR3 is TGCGCCAGCAACCCAGGAGGGCGGAGAAATAGCAATCAGCCCCAGCATTTT.

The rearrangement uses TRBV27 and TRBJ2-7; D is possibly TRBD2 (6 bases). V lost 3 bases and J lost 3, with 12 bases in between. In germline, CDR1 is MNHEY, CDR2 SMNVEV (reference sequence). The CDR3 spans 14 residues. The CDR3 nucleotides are TGTGCCAGCAGTTTGGGCGGGGCCGACTACGAGCAGTACTTC. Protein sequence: CASSLGGADYEQYF.

The CDR3: CASSLDFEYQETQYF. The DNA of the CDR3 is TGTGCCAGCAGCTTAGACTTCGAGTACCAAGAGACCCAGTACTTC. This chain links TRBV7-9 with TRBJ2-5; D is undetermined. Germline V gene data show CDR1 as SEHNR and CDR2 as FQNEAQ (reference sequence). V gave up 1 base and J gave up 0 bases, with 9 bases separating them. This CDR3 has 15 amino acids. The variable domain in full, completed from reference TRBV7-9 and TRBJ2-5, reads DTGVSQNPRHKITKRGQNVTFRCDPISEHNRLYWYRQTLGQGPEFLTYFQNEAQLEKSRLLSDRFSAERPKGSFSTLEIQRTEQGDSAMYLCASSLDFEYQETQYFGPGTRLLVL.

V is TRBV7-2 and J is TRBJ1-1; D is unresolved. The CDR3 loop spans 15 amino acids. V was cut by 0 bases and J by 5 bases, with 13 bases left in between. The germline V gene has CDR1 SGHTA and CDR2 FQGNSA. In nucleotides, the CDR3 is TGTGCCAGCAGCTTAGCGCCATGGGTAAGGACTGAAGCTTTCTTT. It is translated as CASSLAPWVRTEAFF.

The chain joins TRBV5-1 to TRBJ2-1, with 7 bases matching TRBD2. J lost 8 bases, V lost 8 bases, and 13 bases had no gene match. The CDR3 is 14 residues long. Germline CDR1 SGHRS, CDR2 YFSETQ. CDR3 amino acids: CASKPFAGVDEQFF. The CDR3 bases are TGCGCCAGTAAACCCTTTGCGGGAGTAGATGAGCAGTTCTTC.

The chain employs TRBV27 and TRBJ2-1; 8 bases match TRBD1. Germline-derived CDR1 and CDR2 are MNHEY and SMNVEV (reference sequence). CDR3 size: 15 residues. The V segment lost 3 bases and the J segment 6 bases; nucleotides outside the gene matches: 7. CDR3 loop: CASSFRQGTRNEQFF. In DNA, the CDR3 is TGTGCCAGCAGTTTCCGACAGGGGACACGCAATGAGCAGTTCTTC.

The CDR3 DNA reads as TGTGCCAGCAGCGGACGGGGACAGGGACGGAGGAATGAGCAGTTCTTC. It yields the protein CASSGRGQGRRNEQFF. J is TRBJ2-1 and V is TRBV9, with 9 positions matching TRBD1. Germline CDR1 reads SGDLS; CDR2 reads YYNGEE. J was trimmed by 7 bases and V by 3 bases; bases with no gene match: 11. This CDR3 comprises 16 residues.

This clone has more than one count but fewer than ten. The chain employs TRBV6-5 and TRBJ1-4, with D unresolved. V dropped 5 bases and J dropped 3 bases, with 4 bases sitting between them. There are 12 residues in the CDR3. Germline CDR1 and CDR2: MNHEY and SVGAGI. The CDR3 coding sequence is TGTGCCAGCAGTGGTCCTAATGAAAAACTGTTTTTT. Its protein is CASSGPNEKLFF.

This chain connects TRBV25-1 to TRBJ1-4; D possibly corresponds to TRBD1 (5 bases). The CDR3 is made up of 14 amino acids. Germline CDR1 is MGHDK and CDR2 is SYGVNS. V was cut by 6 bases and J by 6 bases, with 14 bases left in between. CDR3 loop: CASSSGTGHEKLFF. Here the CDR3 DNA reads TGTGCCAGCAGCTCCGGGACCGGGCATGAAAAACTGTTTTTT.

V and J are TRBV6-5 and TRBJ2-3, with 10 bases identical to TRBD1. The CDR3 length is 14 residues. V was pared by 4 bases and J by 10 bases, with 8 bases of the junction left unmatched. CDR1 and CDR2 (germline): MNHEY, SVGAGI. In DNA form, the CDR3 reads TGTGCCAGCAGTTCCGGGACAGGGGAAAAGGCGCAGTATTTT. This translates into CASSSGTGEKAQYF.

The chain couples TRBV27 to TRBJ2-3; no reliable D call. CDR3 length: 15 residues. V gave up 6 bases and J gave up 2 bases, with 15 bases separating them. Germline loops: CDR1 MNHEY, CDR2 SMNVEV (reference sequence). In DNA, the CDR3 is TGTGCCAGCAGACTTACGGGTGATCCCACAGATACGCAGTATTTT. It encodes CASRLTGDPTDTQYF.

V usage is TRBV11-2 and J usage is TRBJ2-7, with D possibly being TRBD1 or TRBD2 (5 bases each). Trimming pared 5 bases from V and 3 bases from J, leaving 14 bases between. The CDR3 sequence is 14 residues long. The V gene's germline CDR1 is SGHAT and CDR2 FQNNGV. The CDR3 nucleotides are TGTGCCAGCAGCCCGGGGCAGGGCAGCTACGAGCAGTACTTC. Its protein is CASSPGQGSYEQYF.

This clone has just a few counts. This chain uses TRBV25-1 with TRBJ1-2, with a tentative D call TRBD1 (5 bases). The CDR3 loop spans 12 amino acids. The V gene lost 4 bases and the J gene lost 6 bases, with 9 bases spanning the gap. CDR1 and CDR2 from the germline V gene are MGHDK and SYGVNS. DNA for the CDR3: TGTGCCAGCAGTGCGGAAGGGGATGGCTACACCTTC. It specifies CASSAEGDGYTF.

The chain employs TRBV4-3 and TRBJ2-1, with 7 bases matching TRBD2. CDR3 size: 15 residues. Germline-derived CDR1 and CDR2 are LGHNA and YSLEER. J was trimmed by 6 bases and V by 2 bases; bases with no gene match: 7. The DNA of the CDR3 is TGCGCCAGCAGCCAATCTGGACTAGGCGGCAATGAGCAGTTCTTC. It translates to CASSQSGLGGNEQFF.

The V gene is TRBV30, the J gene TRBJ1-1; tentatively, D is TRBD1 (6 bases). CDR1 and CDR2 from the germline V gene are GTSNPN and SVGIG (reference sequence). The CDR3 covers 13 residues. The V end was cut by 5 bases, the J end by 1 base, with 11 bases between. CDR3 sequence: CAWYREGNTEAFF. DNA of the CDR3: TGTGCCTGGTACAGGGAGGGGAACACTGAAGCTTTCTTT.

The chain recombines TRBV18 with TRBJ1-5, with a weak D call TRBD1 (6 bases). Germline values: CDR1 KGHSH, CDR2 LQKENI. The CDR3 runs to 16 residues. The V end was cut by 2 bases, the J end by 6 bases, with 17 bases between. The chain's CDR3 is CASSPTALGAGQPQHF. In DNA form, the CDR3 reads TGTGCCAGCTCACCAACGGCATTGGGGGCAGGTCAGCCCCAGCATTTT.

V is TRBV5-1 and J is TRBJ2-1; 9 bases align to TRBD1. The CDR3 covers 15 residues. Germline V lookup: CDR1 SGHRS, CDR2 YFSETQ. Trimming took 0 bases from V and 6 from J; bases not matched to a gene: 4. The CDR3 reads CASSLDRGLVNEQFF. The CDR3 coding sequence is TGCGCCAGCAGCTTGGACAGGGGGCTTGTCAATGAGCAGTTCTTC. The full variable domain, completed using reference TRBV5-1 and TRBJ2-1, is KAGVTQTPRYLIKTRGQQVTLSCSPISGHRSVSWYQQTPGQGLQFLFEYFSETQRNKGNFPGRFSGRQFSNSRSEMNVSTLELGDSALYLCASSLDRGLVNEQFFGPGTRLTVL.

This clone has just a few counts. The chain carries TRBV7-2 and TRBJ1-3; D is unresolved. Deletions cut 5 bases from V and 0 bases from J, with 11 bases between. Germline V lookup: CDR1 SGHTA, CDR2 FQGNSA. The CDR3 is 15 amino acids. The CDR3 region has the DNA TGTGCCAGCAGCCCTCAAGGACCCTCTGGAAACACCATATATTTT. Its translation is CASSPQGPSGNTIYF. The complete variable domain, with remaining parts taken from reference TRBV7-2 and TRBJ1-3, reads GAGVSQSPSNKVTEKGKDVELRCDPISGHTALYWYRQSLGQGLEFLIYFQGNSAPDKSGLPSDRFSAERTGGSVSTLTIQRTQQEDSAVYLCASSPQGPSGNTIYFGEGSWLTVV.

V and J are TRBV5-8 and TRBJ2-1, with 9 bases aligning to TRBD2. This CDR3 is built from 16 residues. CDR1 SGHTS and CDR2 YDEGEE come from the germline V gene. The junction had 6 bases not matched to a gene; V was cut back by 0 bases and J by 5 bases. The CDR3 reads CASSLEGLATDNEQFF. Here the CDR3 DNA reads TGTGCCAGCAGCTTGGAAGGACTAGCGACTGACAATGAGCAGTTCTTC.

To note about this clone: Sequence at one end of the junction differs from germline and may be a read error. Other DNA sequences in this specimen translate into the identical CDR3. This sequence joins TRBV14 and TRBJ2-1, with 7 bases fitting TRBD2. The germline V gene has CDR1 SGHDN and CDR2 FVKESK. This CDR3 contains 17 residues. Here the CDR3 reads CASSQVAGAGDNNEQFF. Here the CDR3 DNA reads TGTGCTAGCAGCCAAGTGGCAGGTGCGGGGGATAACAATGAGCAGTTCTTC.

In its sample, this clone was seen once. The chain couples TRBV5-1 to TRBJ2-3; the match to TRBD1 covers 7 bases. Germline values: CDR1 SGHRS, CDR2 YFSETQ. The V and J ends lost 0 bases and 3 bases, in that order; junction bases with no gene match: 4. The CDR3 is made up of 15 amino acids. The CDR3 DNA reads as TGCGCCAGCAGCTTGGCACAGGGGTGGACAGATACGCAGTATTTT. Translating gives CASSLAQGWTDTQYF. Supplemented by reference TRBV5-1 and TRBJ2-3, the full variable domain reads KAGVTQTPRYLIKTRGQQVTLSCSPISGHRSVSWYQQTPGQGLQFLFEYFSETQRNKGNFPGRFSGRQFSNSRSEMNVSTLELGDSALYLCASSLAQGWTDTQYFGPGTRLTVL.

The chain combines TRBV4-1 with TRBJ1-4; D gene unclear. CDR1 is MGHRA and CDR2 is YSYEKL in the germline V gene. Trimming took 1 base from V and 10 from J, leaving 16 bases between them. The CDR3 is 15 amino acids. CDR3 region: CASSQAPDASGKLFF. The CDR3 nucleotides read TGCGCCAGCAGCCAAGCCCCTGACGCTTCAGGAAAACTGTTTTTT.

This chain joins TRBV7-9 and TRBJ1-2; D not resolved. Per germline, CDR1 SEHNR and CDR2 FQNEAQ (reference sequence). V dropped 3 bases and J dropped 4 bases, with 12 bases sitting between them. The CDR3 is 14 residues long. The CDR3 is CASSFELMGYGYTF. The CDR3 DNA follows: TGTGCCAGCAGCTTTGAATTGATGGGCTATGGCTACACCTTC.

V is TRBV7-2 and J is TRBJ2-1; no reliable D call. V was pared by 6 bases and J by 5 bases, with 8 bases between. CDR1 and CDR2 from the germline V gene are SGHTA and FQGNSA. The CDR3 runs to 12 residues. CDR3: CASRGGNNEQFF. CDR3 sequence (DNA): TGTGCCAGCAGAGGCGGAAACAATGAGCAGTTCTTC.